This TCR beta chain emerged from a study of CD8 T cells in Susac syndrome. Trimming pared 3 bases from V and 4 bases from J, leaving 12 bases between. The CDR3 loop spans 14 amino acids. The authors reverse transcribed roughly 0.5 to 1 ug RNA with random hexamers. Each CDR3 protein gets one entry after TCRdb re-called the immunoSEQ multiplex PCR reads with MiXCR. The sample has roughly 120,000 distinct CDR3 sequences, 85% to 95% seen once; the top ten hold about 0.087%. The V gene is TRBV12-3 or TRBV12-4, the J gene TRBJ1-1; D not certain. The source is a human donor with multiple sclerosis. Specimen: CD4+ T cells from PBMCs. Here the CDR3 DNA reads TGTGCCAGCAGTTTCACCGACAAGACCACTGAAGCTTTCTTT. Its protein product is CASSFTDKTTEAFF.